Sequencing of this TCR beta chain was carried out in a study of CD8 T cells in Susac syndrome. Reverse transcription of about 0.5 to 1 ug RNA was carried out with random hexamers. TCRdb recomputed calls from the immunoSEQ multiplex PCR reads with MiXCR, one row per CDR3 protein. The sample shows some 160,000 distinct CDR3 sequences, approximately 95% of them seen only once. V was pared by 4 bases and J by 0 bases, with 11 bases between. Germline-derived CDR1 and CDR2 are SGHRS and YFSETQ. This CDR3 has 15 residues. This clonotype was recorded once. The target antigen is unknown. Sequencing of TCR beta was undertaken in CD8+ and CD4+ T cells derived from blood. The multiple sclerosis controls consisted of treatment-naive patients with relapsing-remitting disease, either stable or active. Through negative isolation, CD4+ and CD8+ T cells were obtained, while TEMRA cells were enriched using FACS. Study-wide results and limits: The number of individuals included in the study's TCR sequencing and HLA analysis was acknowledged as relatively small.

Sequencing input: CD8+ T cells from PBMCs. This clonotype originated in a human donor with multiple sclerosis. The V gene is TRBV5-1, the J gene TRBJ2-1, with D unresolved. The CDR3 loop reads CASSPGPSSYNEQFF. Here the CDR3 DNA reads TGCGCCAGCAGCCCGGGCCCCAGCTCCTACAATGAGCAGTTCTTC.